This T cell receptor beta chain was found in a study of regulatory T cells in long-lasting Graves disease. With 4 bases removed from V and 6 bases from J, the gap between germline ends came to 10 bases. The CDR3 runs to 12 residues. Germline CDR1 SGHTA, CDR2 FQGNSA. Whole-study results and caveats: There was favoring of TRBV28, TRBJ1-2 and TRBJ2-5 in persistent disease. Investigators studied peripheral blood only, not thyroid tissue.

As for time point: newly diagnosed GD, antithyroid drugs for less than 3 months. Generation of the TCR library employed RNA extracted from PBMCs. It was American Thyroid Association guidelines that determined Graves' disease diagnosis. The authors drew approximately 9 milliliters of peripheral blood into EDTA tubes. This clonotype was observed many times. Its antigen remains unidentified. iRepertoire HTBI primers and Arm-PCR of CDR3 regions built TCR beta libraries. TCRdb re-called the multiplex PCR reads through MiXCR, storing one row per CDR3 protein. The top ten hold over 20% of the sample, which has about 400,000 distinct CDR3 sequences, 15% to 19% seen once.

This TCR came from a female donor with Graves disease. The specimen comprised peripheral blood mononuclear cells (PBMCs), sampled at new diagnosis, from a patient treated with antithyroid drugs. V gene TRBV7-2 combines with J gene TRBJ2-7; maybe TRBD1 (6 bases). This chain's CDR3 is CASSSQGSEQYF. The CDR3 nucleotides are TGTGCCAGCAGCTCACAGGGTTCCGAGCAGTACTTC. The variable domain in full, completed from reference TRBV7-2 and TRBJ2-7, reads GAGVSQSPSNKVTEKGKDVELRCDPISGHTALYWYRQSLGQGLEFLIYFQGNSAPDKSGLPSDRFSAERTGGSVSTLTIQRTQQEDSAVYLCASSSQGSEQYFGPGTRLTVT.